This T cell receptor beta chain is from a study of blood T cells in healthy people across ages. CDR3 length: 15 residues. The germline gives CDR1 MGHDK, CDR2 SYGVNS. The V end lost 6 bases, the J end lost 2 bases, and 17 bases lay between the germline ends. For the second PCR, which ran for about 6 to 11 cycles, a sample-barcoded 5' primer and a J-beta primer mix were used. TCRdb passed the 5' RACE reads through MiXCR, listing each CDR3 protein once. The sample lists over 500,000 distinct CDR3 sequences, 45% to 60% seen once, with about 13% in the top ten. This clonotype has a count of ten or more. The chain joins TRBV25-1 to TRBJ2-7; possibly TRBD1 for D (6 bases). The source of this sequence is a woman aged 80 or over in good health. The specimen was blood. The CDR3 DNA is TGTGCCAGCAGCCACACAGGGTTGAGGCCCTACGAGCAGTACTTC. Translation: CASSHTGLRPYEQYF.